These 15 T cell receptor beta chains were sequenced from one sample in a study of cytomegalovirus exposure and HLA in healthy donors. PCR employed 60 Vbeta and 13 Jbeta primers. TCRdb keeps only in-frame clones here, not all; method: immunoSEQ multiplex PCR. The sample has about 90,000 clones, around 85% seen once. The sequenced sample consisted of PBMCs. Receptors were obtained from a man under 40 in good health and CMV-seronegative.

This clone has only one observation. This chain joins TRBV23-1 and TRBJ1-2; possibly TRBD1 for D (5 bases). TRBV23-1 is designated an ORF whose function remains uncertain. The CDR3 has 13 residues. The V end was cut by 4 bases, the J end by 2 bases, with 8 bases between. The CDR3 DNA reads as TGCGCCAGCAGTCGGGGGGAGAACTATGGCTACACCTTC. As protein: CASSRGENYGYTF.

The table lists this clone with a few counts. J is TRBJ2-5 and V is TRBV19, with D perhaps TRBD1 (5 bases). The ends were cut back, 4 bases at V and 3 bases at J, with 12 bases in the middle. CDR3 size: 14 residues. The V gene's germline CDR1 is LNHDA and CDR2 SQIVND (reference sequence). CDR3 region: CASSSGQGKETQYF. The CDR3 region has the DNA TGTGCCAGTAGTAGTGGCCAGGGTAAAGAGACCCAGTACTTC.

The rearrangement links TRBV28 to TRBJ1-1, with D possibly matching TRBD1 (5 bases). V was shortened by 6 bases and J by 1 base, with 15 bases between the two germline ends. Germline CDR1 is MDHEN and CDR2 is SYDVKM. The CDR3 consists of 15 residues. The CDR3 here is CASSLWGSSNTEAFF. The CDR3 nucleotides are TGTGCCAGCAGCTTGTGGGGCAGTTCGAACACTGAAGCTTTCTTT.

The V gene is TRBV5-4, the J gene TRBJ1-2; D gene uncertain. The germline gives CDR1 SGHNT, CDR2 YYREEE (reference sequence). The CDR3 totals 14 residues. The V end was cut by 0 bases, the J end by 8 bases, with 14 bases between. In nucleotides, the CDR3 is TGTGCCAGCAGCTTGGACGCCCCTTTGGGCGGCTACACCTTC. Its protein product is CASSLDAPLGGYTF.

This clone was counted a few times. The V call is TRBV4-1, the J call TRBJ2-7, with 7 bases lining up with TRBD1. J was trimmed by 5 bases and V by 3 bases; bases with no gene match: 10. This CDR3 has 15 residues. CDR1 is MGHRA, CDR2 YSYEKL, per germline. CDR3 sequence reads: CASSHPDRAMHEQYF. In nucleotides, the CDR3 is TGCGCCAGCAGCCATCCCGACAGGGCCATGCACGAGCAGTACTTC.

The chain couples TRBV7-9 to TRBJ1-2; 9 bases are shared with TRBD1. Germline lookup yields CDR1 SEHNR and CDR2 FQNEAQ (reference sequence). CDR3 length equals 16 residues. Trimming took 5 bases from V and 3 from J; bases not matched to a gene: 10. The CDR3 region is CASSRDREIRDYGYTF. CDR3 coding DNA: TGTGCCAGCAGCCGGGACAGGGAAATACGGGACTATGGCTACACCTTC.

This clone was counted only a few times. V and J are TRBV4-2 and TRBJ2-1, with 8 nucleotides matching TRBD2. V was pared by 7 bases and J by 0 bases, with 8 bases of the junction left unmatched. This CDR3 is 16 amino acids long. Germline CDR1 and CDR2: LGHNA and YNFKEQ. The CDR3 bases are TGTGCCAGCATGAAGCGGGGGACCGACTCCTACAATGAGCAGTTCTTC. Its protein product is CASMKRGTDSYNEQFF.

The genes are TRBV2 and TRBJ2-7, with D perhaps matching TRBD1 (5 bases). Germline CDR1 reads SNHLY; CDR2 reads FYNNEI. The CDR3 loop spans 12 amino acids. V lost 4 bases to trimming and J lost 4 bases, with 8 bases between them. In DNA form, the CDR3 reads TGTGCCAGCAGTGGGCAGGGTTACGAGCAGTACTTC. Its protein product is CASSGQGYEQYF.

The genes are TRBV29-1 and TRBJ1-1; 7 positions agree with TRBD1. Germline CDR1 is SQVTM and CDR2 is ANQGSEA. Trimming at V came to 8 bases and at J to 5 bases, leaving 8 bases not matched to a gene. The CDR3 totals 12 residues. This CDR3 reads CSIRQGSTEAFF. In DNA, the CDR3 is TGCAGCATTCGACAGGGAAGTACTGAAGCTTTCTTT.

The chain links TRBV6-1 to TRBJ2-2, with unresolved D. CDR3 length: 13 residues. V lost 8 bases and J lost 7, with 14 bases in between. Germline lookup yields CDR1 MNHNS and CDR2 SASEGT. The CDR3 region has the DNA TGTGCCAGCCTTATCGGAGCGTTCGGGGAGCTGTTTTTT. Translated: CASLIGAFGELFF.

V and J are TRBV4-3 and TRBJ1-1, with TRBD1 matching over 11 bases. The germline gives CDR1 LGHNA, CDR2 YSLEER. V gave up 0 bases and J gave up 5 bases; unmatched junction bases: 2. This CDR3 comprises 15 residues. For the CDR3, the DNA is TGCGCCAGCAGCCAAGACGGACAGGGGGCGACTGAAGCTTTCTTT. Translating it yields CASSQDGQGATEAFF.

The rearrangement links TRBV7-6 to TRBJ1-1, with D maybe TRBD1 (6 bases). Trimming took 2 bases from V and 1 from J, leaving 23 bases between them. The CDR3 covers 19 residues. CDR1 SGHVS and CDR2 FNYEAQ come from the germline V gene. DNA of the CDR3: TGTGCCAGCAGCTTATGGTTGGGGTCCGGACAGCAAGCGAACACTGAAGCTTTCTTT. This translates into CASSLWLGSGQQANTEAFF.

This clone was picked up a small number of times. This chain links TRBV5-1 with TRBJ1-2, with a weak D call TRBD1 (5 bases). Deletions cut 4 bases from V and 1 base from J, with 20 bases between. This CDR3 comprises 17 residues. Germline loops: CDR1 SGHRS, CDR2 YFSETQ. The CDR3 sequence is CASSPIFRDFNNYGYTF. In DNA form, the CDR3 reads TGCGCCAGCAGCCCCATCTTTCGGGACTTTAATAACTATGGCTACACCTTC.

The rearrangement uses TRBV6-5 and TRBJ1-1; D may be TRBD1 (5 bases). Germline V gives CDR1 MNHEY, CDR2 SVGAGI. Between the trimmed V and J ends, which lost 2 bases and 10 bases, there was a span of 17 bases. The CDR3 runs to 14 residues. CDR3 amino acids: CASSYGHPALGAFF. The CDR3 DNA reads TGTGCCAGCAGTTACGGACACCCGGCGCTCGGAGCTTTCTTT.

This chain connects TRBV5-1 to TRBJ2-1; TRBD2 might be the D (5 bases). The CDR3 consists of 14 residues. The germline V gene has CDR1 SGHRS and CDR2 YFSETQ. The V end was cut by 0 bases, the J end by 9 bases, with 13 bases between. CDR3 amino acids: CASSLADLAGEQFF. The CDR3 bases are TGCGCCAGCAGCTTGGCCGATCTAGCCGGTGAGCAGTTCTTC.